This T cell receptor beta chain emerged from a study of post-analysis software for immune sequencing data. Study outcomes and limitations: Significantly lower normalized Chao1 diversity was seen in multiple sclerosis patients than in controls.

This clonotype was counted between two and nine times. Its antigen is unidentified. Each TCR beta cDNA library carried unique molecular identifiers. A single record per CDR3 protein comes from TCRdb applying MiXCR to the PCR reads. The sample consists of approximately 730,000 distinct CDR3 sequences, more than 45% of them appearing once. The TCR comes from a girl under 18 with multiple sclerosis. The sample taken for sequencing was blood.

CDR3: CASSQERHPGTGGYEQYF. The CDR3 coding sequence is TGCGCCAGCAGCCAAGAGAGACACCCCGGGACAGGGGGCTACGAGCAGTACTTC. The V gene is TRBV4-3, the J gene TRBJ2-7, with 11 bases aligning to TRBD1. V shed 0 bases, J shed 3 bases, and the junction held 10 bases outside the gene matches. CDR1 and CDR2 from the germline V gene are LGHNA and YSLEER. This CDR3 has 18 amino acids.